This passage covers 29 T cell receptor beta chains from one sample sequenced in a study of blood T cells in healthy people across ages. Using a J-beta primer mix together with a sample-barcoded 5' primer, a second PCR was run for about 7 to 12 cycles. TCRdb passed the 5' RACE reads through MiXCR, listing each CDR3 protein once. Among over 1,500,000 distinct CDR3 sequences listed, roughly 50% were seen once. Sequencing input: blood. The origin of the receptors is a middle-aged woman in good health.

This chain connects TRBV3-1 to TRBJ1-4, with TRBD1 matching over 7 bases. The CDR3 extends over 14 amino acids. The junction had 13 bases not matched to a gene; V was cut back by 10 bases and J by 8 bases. Germline V gene sequence: CDR1 LGHDT, CDR2 YNNKEL (reference sequence). In nucleotides, the CDR3 is TGTGCCACCAGAAGGCATCAGGGGGAGGAAAAACTGTTTTTT. This codes for CATRRHQGEEKLFF.

This clonotype has only a few counts. One junction end does not reproduce the germline sequence, and a read error may be involved. This chain links TRBV6-5 with TRBJ2-5; 9 nucleotides match TRBD2. The DNA end is a closer match to TRBJ2-7, so the J assignment may be wrong. Germline V gene data show CDR1 as MNHEY and CDR2 as SVGAGI. This CDR3 is 15 amino acids long. The CDR3 loop reads CASSSSGGPSHEQYF. The CDR3 nucleotides are TGTGCCAGCAGTTCCAGCGGGGGGCCCTCCCACGAGCAGTACTTC.

The genes are TRBV27 and TRBJ2-3; D possibly corresponds to TRBD1 (5 bases). V gave up 2 bases and J gave up 2 bases, with 11 bases separating them. CDR3 length: 15 residues. Germline assignment: CDR1 MNHEY and CDR2 SMNVEV (reference sequence). CDR3 protein: CASSLSRAHTDTQYF. The CDR3, as DNA: TGTGCCAGCAGTTTAAGCAGGGCCCACACAGATACGCAGTATTTT.

This sequence joins TRBV7-2 and TRBJ1-2, with D hard to call. CDR3 length: 13 amino acids. CDR1 and CDR2 from the germline V gene are SGHTA and FQGNSA. V gave up 3 bases and J gave up 6 bases, with 11 bases separating them. CDR3 coding DNA: TGTGCCAGCAGCTTGAGACAAAACGATGGCTACACCTTC. Its translation is CASSLRQNDGYTF. Filled out from reference TRBV7-2 and TRBJ1-2, the complete variable domain reads GAGVSQSPSNKVTEKGKDVELRCDPISGHTALYWYRQSLGQGLEFLIYFQGNSAPDKSGLPSDRFSAERTGGSVSTLTIQRTQQEDSAVYLCASSLRQNDGYTFGSGTRLTVV.

The CDR3: CASSARLAGGTEQFF. CDR3 nucleotides: TGTGCCAGCAGCGCACGACTAGCGGGGGGGACAGAGCAGTTCTTC. The V and J genes are TRBV7-9 and TRBJ2-1; 14 bases line up with TRBD2. There are 15 residues in the CDR3. From germline, CDR1 is SEHNR and CDR2 FQNEAQ (reference sequence). Unmatched junction bases numbered 7, after V lost 5 bases and J lost 10 bases. Full variable domain (missing parts from reference TRBV7-9 and TRBJ2-1): DTGVSQNPRHKITKRGQNVTFRCDPISEHNRLYWYRQTLGQGPEFLTYFQNEAQLEKSRLLSDRFSAERPKGSFSTLEIQRTEQGDSAMYLCASSARLAGGTEQFFGPGTRLTVL.

This clonotype was picked up many times. The chain uses TRBV7-2 and TRBJ2-5, with D perhaps given as TRBD1 or TRBD2 (5 bases each). Germline lookup yields CDR1 SGHTA and CDR2 FQGNSA. V was clipped by 1 base and J by 7 bases, with 10 bases between them. The CDR3 contains 13 residues. CDR3 sequence reads: CASSLGTGGTQYF. The CDR3 nucleotides read TGTGCCAGCAGCTTAGGGACTGGGGGGACCCAGTACTTC.

CDR3 sequence reads: CASRSQGASLREQYF. The CDR3 region has the DNA TGTGCCAGCAGATCACAGGGGGCTTCCTTGAGGGAGCAGTACTTC. The V call is TRBV2, the J call TRBJ2-7; 9 nucleotides agree with TRBD1. J lost 7 bases, V lost 6 bases, and 13 bases had no gene match. Germline V gene lookup returns CDR1 SNHLY and CDR2 FYNNEI. The CDR3 consists of 15 residues.

This clonotype came up a few times. The chain joins TRBV9 to TRBJ2-1, with a weak D call TRBD1 (7 bases). CDR3 size: 13 residues. Germline-derived CDR1 and CDR2 are SGDLS and YYNGEE. V was cut by 4 bases and J by 7 bases, with 12 bases left in between. For the CDR3, the DNA is TGTGCCAGCAGCCGGAGGGGGCAAAATGAGCAGTTCTTC. This translates into CASSRRGQNEQFF. The variable domain in full, completed from reference TRBV9 and TRBJ2-1, reads DSGVTQTPKHLITATGQRVTLRCSPRSGDLSVYWYQQSLDQGLQFLIQYYNGEERAKGNILERFSAQQFPDLHSELNLSSLELGDSALYFCASSRRGQNEQFFGPGTRLTVL.

This clonotype showed up just a few times. As DNA, the CDR3 is TGTGCCAGCAGTTACGGTGGGCCCACCTACGAGCAGTACTTC. Its protein product is CASSYGGPTYEQYF. The V and J genes are TRBV6-5 and TRBJ2-7; D not resolved. The CDR3 covers 14 residues. V was shortened by 2 bases and J by 2 bases, with 10 bases between the two germline ends. Germline CDR1 is MNHEY and CDR2 is SVGAGI.

The J gene is TRBJ1-2, the V gene TRBV27; D is unclear. V was pared by 4 bases and J by 8 bases, with 14 bases between. Germline CDR1 reads MNHEY; CDR2 reads SMNVEV (reference sequence). The CDR3 has 13 residues. DNA of the CDR3: TGTGCCAGCAGTTGGACTTTCGCTAGCGGCTACACCTTC. Its protein product is CASSWTFASGYTF.

The chain carries TRBV24-1 and TRBJ2-1, with a weak D call TRBD2 (6 bases). V was cut by 9 bases and J by 10 bases, with 12 bases left in between. CDR1 is KGHDR and CDR2 is SFDVKD in the germline V gene. CDR3 length: 11 residues. The CDR3, as DNA: TGTGCCACCCGGGCGGGGCTGGAGCAGTTCTTC. As protein: CATRAGLEQFF.

The V and J genes are TRBV27 and TRBJ2-4, with 11 nucleotides matching TRBD1. The DNA end lines up better with TRBJ2-7; the J call may be wrong. The germline V gene encodes CDR1 MNHEY and CDR2 SMNVEV (reference sequence). The CDR3 sequence is 17 residues long. The CDR3 DNA follows: TGTGCCAGCAGTTTAGGACAGGGGGCCCATGGCTTCTACGAGCAGTACTTC. Its protein product is CASSLGQGAHGFYEQYF.

This clonotype was observed a single time. J is TRBJ1-2 and V is TRBV6-1; D is unclear. CDR1 MNHNS and CDR2 SASEGT come from the germline V gene. V lost 10 bases, J lost 8 bases, and 14 bases lay in between. This CDR3 has 11 residues. CDR3 loop: CANEGEGGYTF. In DNA form, the CDR3 reads TGTGCCAACGAGGGAGAGGGAGGCTACACCTTC.

This clonotype turned up a few times. The chain links TRBV29-1 to TRBJ2-4; D ambiguous. The end of the DNA fits TRBJ2-5 better, so the J call may be wrong. Germline V gives CDR1 SQVTM, CDR2 ANQGSEA. The CDR3 is 12 amino acids. The CDR3 DNA sequence: TGCAGCGTTGAACGGCGGCAAGAGACCCAGTACTTC. Translating it yields CSVERRQETQYF.

The chain combines TRBV2 with TRBJ2-5; D is perhaps TRBD1 (5 bases). This CDR3 is built from 14 residues. V lost 3 bases to trimming and J lost 2 bases, with 10 bases between them. From germline, CDR1 is SNHLY and CDR2 FYNNEI. The CDR3, as DNA: TGTGCCAGCAGTGAGGGGCAGATGCAAGAGACCCAGTACTTC. Translating gives CASSEGQMQETQYF.

The J gene is TRBJ1-1, the V gene TRBV14; D is possibly TRBD1 (6 bases). This CDR3 contains 13 residues. V lost 5 bases to trimming and J lost 7 bases, with 14 bases between them. CDR1 is SGHDN, CDR2 FVKESK, per germline. CDR3 sequence reads: CASSSNREGEAFF. For the CDR3, the DNA is TGTGCCAGCAGCTCCAACAGGGAGGGTGAAGCTTTCTTT. Full variable domain (missing parts from reference TRBV14 and TRBJ1-1): EAGVTQFPSHSVIEKGQTVTLRCDPISGHDNLYWYRRVMGKEIKFLLHFVKESKQDESGMPNNRFLAERTGGTYSTLKVQPAELEDSGVYFCASSSNREGEAFFGQGTRLTVV.

This clonotype was counted ten times or more. V is TRBV2 and J is TRBJ2-1; TRBD1 matches 10 bases. CDR3 size: 15 residues. Germline CDR1 is SNHLY and CDR2 is FYNNEI. Trimming cost V 4 bases and J 8 bases; bases outside gene matches: 8. The DNA for the CDR3 is TGTGCCAGCAGTGCCCGGGACAGGGGAATCGATGAGCAGTTCTTC. Translated, it gives CASSARDRGIDEQFF. The full variable domain, its missing parts supplied by reference TRBV2 and TRBJ2-1, is EPEVTQTPSHQVTQMGQEVILRCVPISNHLYFYWYRQILGQKVEFLVSFYNNEISEKSEIFDDQFSVERPDGSNFTLKIRSTKLEDSAMYFCASSARDRGIDEQFFGPGTRLTVL.

This chain connects TRBV25-1 to TRBJ1-2; the match to TRBD1 covers 10 bases. CDR3 length: 13 residues. Trimming took 8 bases from V and 4 from J; bases not matched to a gene: 4. Looked up from germline, CDR1 is MGHDK and CDR2 is SYGVNS. CDR3 DNA sequence: TGTGCCAGCTGTGGACAGGGGGGCTATGGCTACACCTTC. The encoded protein is CASCGQGGYGYTF.

The chain combines TRBV20-1 with TRBJ1-6; D is possibly TRBD1 (6 bases). CDR3 length: 13 amino acids. V gave up 5 bases and J gave up 9 bases, with 14 bases separating them. Germline CDR1 reads DFQATT; CDR2 reads SNEGSKA (reference sequence). CDR3 loop: CSADNRAISPLHF. For the CDR3, the DNA is TGCAGTGCTGACAACAGGGCTATTTCACCCCTCCACTTT.

The chain is built from TRBV5-1 and TRBJ2-4; 9 bases fit TRBD1. Per germline, CDR1 SGHRS and CDR2 YFSETQ. The CDR3 has 14 amino acids. Trimming at V came to 4 bases and at J to 6 bases, leaving 5 bases not matched to a gene. CDR3 sequence (DNA): TGCGCCAGCAGCACTCCGGGACAGGGAAACATTCAGTACTTC. It codes for CASSTPGQGNIQYF.

This sequence joins TRBV4-2 and TRBJ1-5; D is perhaps TRBD1 (6 bases). Trimming shortened V by 0 bases and J by 7 bases, and 16 bases separated the two germline ends. This CDR3 is 16 amino acids long. Germline CDR1 is LGHNA and CDR2 is YNFKEQ. As DNA, the CDR3 is TGTGCCAGCAGCCAAGATCATGGAGGGGGGCTACAGCCCCAGCATTTT. Protein: CASSQDHGGGLQPQHF.

This chain links TRBV5-1 with TRBJ2-5, with TRBD2 matching over 7 bases. The germline V gene encodes CDR1 SGHRS and CDR2 YFSETQ. Trimming removed 4 bases from V and 11 bases from J; junction bases left unmatched: 14. CDR3 length: 14 amino acids. CDR3 coding DNA: TGCGCCAGCAGCCACGGACTAGTAGACAATGAGCAGTACTTC. It codes for CASSHGLVDNEQYF.

This clonotype appeared a few times. This chain connects TRBV13 to TRBJ2-1, with TRBD2 matching 10 bases. V was pared by 5 bases and J by 3 bases, with 4 bases of the junction left unmatched. Germline lookup yields CDR1 PRHDT and CDR2 FYEKMQ (reference sequence). This CDR3 is built from 15 residues. The CDR3 nucleotides are TGTGCCAGCAGCACCCAGCGGGGGGGCTACAATGAGCAGTTCTTC. As protein: CASSTQRGGYNEQFF.

The table lists this clonotype with a count of one. The rearrangement joins TRBV20-1 to TRBJ1-4; TRBD1 agrees at 7 bases. This CDR3 has 12 residues. The V segment lost 7 bases and the J segment 5 bases; nucleotides outside the gene matches: 4. Per the germline V gene, CDR1 is DFQATT and CDR2 is SNEGSKA (reference sequence). The CDR3 region is CSGTGRNEKLFF. For the CDR3, the DNA is TGCAGTGGGACAGGCAGAAATGAAAAACTGTTTTTT.

About this clonotype itself: One end of the junction fails to match germline, which may point to a read error. The CDR3 sequence: CASSCRCRDSVTQETQYF. Here the CDR3 DNA reads TGTGCCAGCAGTTGTCGATGCCGGGACTCCGTTACTCAAGAGACCCAGTATTTC. This chain joins TRBV6-2 or TRBV6-3 and TRBJ2-5; D possibly corresponds to TRBD2 (6 bases). The germline CDR1 and CDR2 sequences are MNHEY and SVGEGT. This CDR3 region has 18 residues.

This clonotype was counted between two and nine times. V and J are TRBV24-1 and TRBJ2-1; the match to TRBD1 covers 10 bases. The germline CDR1 and CDR2 sequences are KGHDR and SFDVKD. The CDR3 has 16 amino acids. V was pared by 3 bases and J by 6 bases, with 7 bases of the junction left unmatched. The CDR3 bases are TGTGCCACCAGTGATACCGGGACAGGGGATGGCAATGAGCAGTTCTTC. Encoded protein: CATSDTGTGDGNEQFF.

This sequence joins TRBV3-1 and TRBJ2-3; possible D gene TRBD2, 6 bases. The V end was cut by 0 bases, the J end by 9 bases, with 13 bases between. CDR1 and CDR2 (germline): LGHDT, YNNKEL (reference sequence). The CDR3 totals 14 residues. As DNA, the CDR3 is TGTGCCAGCAGCCAAGAAGTCGGTGGGGGGACGCAGTATTTT. It translates to CASSQEVGGGTQYF.

Concerning this clonotype itself: A read error may produce the germline difference seen at one junction end. This chain connects TRBV28 to TRBJ1-6; maybe TRBD1 (5 bases). This CDR3 spans 16 amino acids. Germline V gives CDR1 MDHEN, CDR2 SYDVKM. CDR3 bases: TGTGTCAGCAGTTTGAATGTCGGGGGGTATAATTCACCCCTCCACTTT. Its protein product is CVSSLNVGGYNSPLHF.

V gene TRBV27 combines with J gene TRBJ2-1; 9 nucleotides line up with TRBD1. This CDR3 has 15 amino acids. V shed 6 bases, J shed 2 bases, and the junction held 5 bases outside the gene matches. Germline assignment: CDR1 MNHEY and CDR2 SMNVEV (reference sequence). The chain's CDR3 is CASRQDRGAYNEQFF. CDR3 nucleotides: TGTGCCAGCAGACAGGACAGGGGCGCCTACAATGAGCAGTTCTTC.